This T cell receptor (beta chain) derives from a study of tumor-infiltrating lymphocytes in primary liver carcinoma. Co-extraction yielded RNA and DNA from roughly 20-30 mg of unsorted bulk tissue. Constant-region priming of roughly 490 ng total RNA yielded TCR beta cDNA. TCR beta libraries came from three nested multiplex PCR rounds using slightly modified ARM-PCR. Investigators reported that the first two PCR rounds, at around 10 cycles each, used TRBV1-TRBV30 forward primers with a C-beta reverse primer. TCRdb processed the multiplex PCR reads anew with MiXCR; each CDR3 protein has one entry. The sample yields fewer than 110,000 distinct CDR3 sequences, around 71% seen once. There are 15 residues in the CDR3. Germline V gives CDR1 MNHEY, CDR2 SVGEGT. Trimming shortened V by 7 bases and J by 3 bases, and 19 bases separated the two germline ends.

This sequence was found in a woman aged 55-70 years with primary liver carcinoma and hepatitis B virus infection. What was sequenced was liver tumor tissue from sampling region 2. Subset specified: tumor region T2, inferior pole. The chain links TRBV6-2 or TRBV6-3 to TRBJ2-7, with D hard to call. CDR3 coding DNA: TGTGCCAGCACCTTTCGACAAAGGCGAGACTACGAGCAGTACTTC. Translation gives CASTFRQRRDYEQYF.